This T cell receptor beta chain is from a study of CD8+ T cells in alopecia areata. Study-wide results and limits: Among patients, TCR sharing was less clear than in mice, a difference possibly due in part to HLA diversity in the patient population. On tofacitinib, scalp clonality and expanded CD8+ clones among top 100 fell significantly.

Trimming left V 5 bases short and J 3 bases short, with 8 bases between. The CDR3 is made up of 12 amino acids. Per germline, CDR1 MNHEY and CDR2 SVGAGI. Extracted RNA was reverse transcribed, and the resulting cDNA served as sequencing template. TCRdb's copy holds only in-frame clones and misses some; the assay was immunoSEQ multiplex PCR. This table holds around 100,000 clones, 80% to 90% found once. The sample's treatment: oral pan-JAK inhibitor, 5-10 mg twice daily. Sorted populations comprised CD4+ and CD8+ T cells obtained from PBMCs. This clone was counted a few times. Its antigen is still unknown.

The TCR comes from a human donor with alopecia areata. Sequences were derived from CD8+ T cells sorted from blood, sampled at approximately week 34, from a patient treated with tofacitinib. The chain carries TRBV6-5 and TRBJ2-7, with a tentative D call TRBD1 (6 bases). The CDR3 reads CASSTDSYEQYF. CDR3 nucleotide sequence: TGTGCCAGCAGTACGGACAGCTACGAGCAGTACTTC.